The present TCR beta chain was sequenced within a study of shared clonotypes between healthy human individuals. The study's findings and limits: Generation probabilities of non-shared clonotypes were lower (relative to those shared by all four donors). Sampling used blood alone; tissue repertoires probably differ.

The germline V gene encodes CDR1 SGHRS and CDR2 YFSETQ. The CDR3 has 15 amino acids. Trimming took 4 bases from V and 1 from J; bases not matched to a gene: 7. In regard to this clone: What it recognizes is unknown.

Running of the assay took place at deep level. Each sorted subset replicate got 200 ng genomic DNA, roughly 30,000 genomes. Profiling relied on immunoSEQ multiplex PCR, and the TCRdb table lists in-frame clones only, not all of them. The data hold more than 2 million clones, with approximately 96% observed a single time. The chain links TRBV5-1 to TRBJ2-5, with TRBD1 matching 7 bases. What was sequenced was naive CD4+ T cells sorted from blood. The subset denotes: CD45RA+ positively selected. This clonotype was sampled from a young man in good health. The CDR3 protein is CASSRLGTVQETQYF. CDR3 nucleotides: TGCGCCAGCAGCCGATTGGGGACAGTCCAAGAGACCCAGTACTTC.